The 26 T cell receptor beta chains in this list originate from one sample, sequenced in a study of blood T cell repertoires in COVID-19. The protocol was immunoSEQ multiplex PCR, while the TCRdb copy is restricted to in-frame clones and leaves out a portion. Of roughly 77,000 clones in the sample, 70% to 90% were seen once. Sequenced: peripheral blood. All receptors come from a man over 45 with active COVID-19.

This clone showed up just once. V and J are TRBV2 and TRBJ1-4; D gene unclear. The CDR3 runs 15 residues. Germline CDR1 is SNHLY and CDR2 is FYNNEI. Trimming removed 5 bases at V and 5 bases at J, with 15 bases between. This chain's CDR3 is CASSPILGLNEKLFF. The CDR3 coding sequence is TGTGCCAGCAGTCCAATTCTGGGCCTAAATGAAAAACTGTTTTTT.

Points on this clone: At the DNA level, this CDR3 is encoded by other sequences in the same sample as well. This chain joins TRBV7-9 and TRBJ2-3; TRBD1 is a possible D gene (5 bases). CDR1 is SEHNR, CDR2 FQNEAQ, per germline (reference sequence). This CDR3 comprises 14 residues. The V gene lost 3 bases and the J gene lost 0 bases, with 7 bases spanning the gap. CDR3 protein: CASSLQGSTDTQYF. CDR3 nucleotide sequence: TGTGCCAGCAGCTTGCAGGGCAGCACAGATACGCAGTATTTT. Based on the CDR3 plus reference TRBV7-9 and TRBJ2-3, the full variable domain is DTGVSQNPRHKITKRGQNVTFRCDPISEHNRLYWYRQTLGQGPEFLTYFQNEAQLEKSRLLSDRFSAERPKGSFSTLEIQRTEQGDSAMYLCASSLQGSTDTQYFGPGTRLTVL.

This clone occurred once. At one end, the junction sequence differs from germline, possibly due to a read error. The chain combines TRBV28 with TRBJ1-2; a weak D match, TRBD1 (6 bases). This CDR3 has 15 residues. Germline assignment: CDR1 MDHEN and CDR2 SYDVKM. The CDR3 reads CASTLRRGGRGVWGF. The CDR3 coding sequence is TGTGCCAGCACCCTCCGCCGCGGGGGGCGCGGGGTGTGGGGCTTC.

The J gene is TRBJ1-3, the V gene TRBV6-5, with 8 bases lining up with TRBD1. This CDR3 comprises 15 residues. Germline lookup yields CDR1 MNHEY and CDR2 SVGAGI. V was pared by 2 bases and J by 7 bases, with 7 bases of the junction left unmatched. The CDR3 sequence: CASSYGRGLVNTIYF. CDR3 coding DNA: TGTGCCAGCAGTTACGGCAGGGGGCTCGTGAACACCATATATTTT.

This clone was seen once. This chain connects TRBV4-1 to TRBJ2-1; TRBD2 matches 7 bases. V trimming: 1 base; J trimming: 4 bases; junction bases outside the gene matches: 7. This CDR3 is built from 16 residues. Germline lookup yields CDR1 MGHRA and CDR2 YSYEKL. CDR3 nucleotide sequence: TGCGCCAGCAGCCAAGGTGGACGGGAGGAGTACAATGAGCAGTTCTTC. Translated: CASSQGGREEYNEQFF.

This chain links TRBV7-2 with TRBJ1-3; 9 positions agree with TRBD1. The V and J ends lost 6 bases and 2 bases, in that order; junction bases with no gene match: 5. Germline values: CDR1 SGHTA, CDR2 FQGNSA. The CDR3 is 15 residues long. The CDR3 protein is CASSTGGITGNTIYF. For the CDR3, the DNA is TGTGCCAGCAGTACAGGGGGCATCACTGGAAACACCATATATTTT.

This chain uses TRBV7-7 with TRBJ2-4; 7 nucleotides line up with TRBD2. The CDR3 has 19 amino acids. V gave up 2 bases and J gave up 0 bases; unmatched junction bases: 13. The germline V gene has CDR1 SSHAT and CDR2 FNYEAQ (reference sequence). The CDR3 spells CASSLRSGANNLAKNIQYF. The CDR3 coding sequence is TGTGCCAGCAGCTTACGGAGCGGGGCGAACAACCTAGCCAAAAACATTCAGTACTTC.

V and J are TRBV5-1 and TRBJ1-1; 7 nucleotides agree with TRBD1. The CDR3 runs to 15 residues. CDR1 is SGHRS and CDR2 is YFSETQ in the germline V gene. After removal of 2 bases from V and 8 bases from J, the junction contained 12 bases not matched to a gene. CDR3 in amino acids: CASSFYGGQSGEAFF. The CDR3 region has the DNA TGCGCCAGCAGCTTTTACGGGGGACAGTCGGGAGAAGCTTTCTTT.

The chain employs TRBV5-1 and TRBJ1-1; the D gene is possibly TRBD1 (6 bases). CDR1 is SGHRS and CDR2 is YFSETQ in the germline V gene. Trimming left V 1 base short and J 5 bases short, with 15 bases between. The CDR3 totals 15 residues. The CDR3 spells CASSLNGGASTEAFF. CDR3 coding DNA: TGCGCCAGCAGCTTGAATGGGGGCGCGAGTACTGAAGCTTTCTTT.

The chain uses TRBV2 and TRBJ2-7; D uncertain. The V end was cut by 2 bases, the J end by 2 bases, with 4 bases between. CDR3 size: 12 residues. The germline CDR1 and CDR2 sequences are SNHLY and FYNNEI. This CDR3 reads CASSEQTYEQYF. CDR3 nucleotides: TGTGCCAGCAGTGAACAGACCTACGAGCAGTACTTC.

The chain carries TRBV20-1 and TRBJ2-7; tentatively, D is TRBD2 (6 bases). With 3 bases removed from V and 0 bases from J, the gap between germline ends came to 21 bases. Germline CDR1 and CDR2: DFQATT and SNEGSKA (reference sequence). This CDR3 contains 17 residues. The CDR3 DNA reads TGCAGTGCTAGTTTGGCGGGTTCTGGGACTTACTCCTACGAGCAGTACTTC. This sequence encodes CSASLAGSGTYSYEQYF.

J is TRBJ1-4 and V is TRBV4-3, with D possibly TRBD1 on 6 matching bases. V lost 1 base and J 8 bases, leaving 14 bases between the germline ends. The CDR3 is 15 residues long. Looked up from germline, CDR1 is LGHNA and CDR2 is YSLEER. The CDR3 coding sequence is TGCGCCAGCAGCCAAGGGTCGGGGGGCCGGGAAAAACTGTTTTTT. Protein sequence: CASSQGSGGREKLFF.

This rearrangement joins TRBV28 to TRBJ1-1; no clear D. Trimming left V 1 base short and J 1 base short, with 13 bases between. This CDR3 comprises 16 residues. Germline V gives CDR1 MDHEN, CDR2 SYDVKM. CDR3 residues: CASSLLAEGPNTEAFF. The CDR3 DNA reads TGTGCCAGCAGTTTATTGGCGGAGGGCCCGAACACTGAAGCTTTCTTT.

The chain combines TRBV3-1 (or the pseudogene TRBV3-2) with TRBJ2-7, with 10 bases aligning to TRBD1. The V gene's germline CDR1 is LGHDT and CDR2 YNNKEL (reference sequence). Trimming at V came to 2 bases and at J to 6 bases, leaving 7 bases not matched to a gene. CDR3 length: 15 residues. The CDR3 spells CASSQTPGQGSEQYF. In DNA form, the CDR3 reads TGTGCCAGCAGCCAAACCCCGGGACAGGGGAGCGAGCAGTACTTC.

The rearrangement joins TRBV7-9 to TRBJ2-1; 8 nucleotides agree with TRBD2. Germline V gives CDR1 SEHNR, CDR2 FQNEAQ (reference sequence). V dropped 1 base and J dropped 5; count of bases not matched to a gene: 7. The CDR3 is 16 amino acids. The CDR3 protein is CASSLERGPLDNEQFF. The CDR3 nucleotides read TGTGCCAGCAGCTTAGAGCGGGGGCCTTTGGACAATGAGCAGTTCTTC. Combining the CDR3 with reference TRBV7-9 and TRBJ2-1 gives the whole variable domain DTGVSQNPRHKITKRGQNVTFRCDPISEHNRLYWYRQTLGQGPEFLTYFQNEAQLEKSRLLSDRFSAERPKGSFSTLEIQRTEQGDSAMYLCASSLERGPLDNEQFFGPGTRLTVL.

This sequence joins TRBV5-1 and TRBJ2-1; TRBD2 matches 7 bases. This CDR3 has 15 residues. Germline CDR1 and CDR2: SGHRS and YFSETQ. The V and J ends lost 2 bases and 5 bases, in that order; junction bases with no gene match: 7. CDR3 amino acids: CASSFSGTTNNEQFF. Here the CDR3 DNA reads TGCGCCAGCAGCTTTTCCGGGACTACCAACAATGAGCAGTTCTTC.

The J gene is TRBJ2-7, the V gene TRBV28; D is unclear. Per germline, CDR1 MDHEN and CDR2 SYDVKM. CDR3 size: 18 residues. V gave up 5 bases and J gave up 0 bases, with 23 bases separating them. The CDR3: CASSHLAYSRLSSYEQYF. DNA for the CDR3: TGTGCCAGCAGTCATCTCGCCTACAGCAGGTTGAGCTCCTACGAGCAGTACTTC.

V and J are TRBV6-2 or TRBV6-3 and TRBJ2-5; perhaps TRBD1 as D (6 bases). This CDR3 has 16 residues. Germline V gives CDR1 MNHEY, CDR2 SVGEGT. Deletions cut 2 bases from V and 2 bases from J, with 15 bases between. CDR3 region: CASSYSRGSEQETQYF. The CDR3 DNA reads as TGTGCCAGCAGTTACAGTAGGGGGTCAGAACAAGAGACCCAGTACTTC.

The rearrangement links TRBV6-1 to TRBJ2-7; D is undetermined. Deletions cut 2 bases from V and 3 bases from J, with 14 bases between. CDR1 is MNHNS, CDR2 SASEGT, per germline. This CDR3 region has 15 residues. CDR3 bases: TGTGCCAGCAGTGAAACTGGTAAAAACTTCTACGAGCAGTACTTC. Its translation is CASSETGKNFYEQYF.

The rearrangement joins TRBV30 to TRBJ2-7; D unresolved. The CDR3 has 12 amino acids. Germline values: CDR1 GTSNPN, CDR2 SVGIG (reference sequence). V was clipped by 4 bases and J by 6 bases, with 13 bases between them. CDR3 in DNA: TGTGCCTGGAACTCCTACCCCGGCGAGCAGTACTTC. Translated, it gives CAWNSYPGEQYF.

The J gene is TRBJ1-2, the V gene TRBV6-2 or TRBV6-3; D gene uncertain. Per the germline V gene, CDR1 is MNHEY and CDR2 is SVGEGT. The V end was cut by 0 bases, the J end by 8 bases, with 13 bases between. The CDR3 covers 14 residues. The chain's CDR3 is CASSYSGSAGGYTF. The CDR3 nucleotides are TGTGCCAGCAGTTACTCGGGCAGCGCGGGGGGCTACACCTTC.

The rearrangement links TRBV11-2 to TRBJ1-1, with D possibly being TRBD1 (6 bases). Germline loops: CDR1 SGHAT, CDR2 FQNNGV. V was trimmed by 5 bases and J by 1 base, leaving 11 bases between them. The CDR3 is 14 amino acids. The CDR3 region is CASSLSGQNTEAFF. The CDR3 nucleotides read TGTGCCAGCAGCCTATCGGGACAGAACACTGAAGCTTTCTTT.

In its sample, this clone was seen once. The CDR3 DNA is TGTGCCACCAGCAGACGGGACAGTGCCTACGAGCAGTACTTC. Encoded protein: CATSRRDSAYEQYF. The chain carries TRBV15 and TRBJ2-7; TRBD1 matches at 7 bases. Germline V gives CDR1 LNHNV, CDR2 YYDKDF (reference sequence). Trimming took 2 bases from V and 2 from J; bases not matched to a gene: 3. The CDR3 runs 14 residues.

The chain combines TRBV24-1 with TRBJ1-5, with TRBD1 identical over 8 bases. V was pared by 4 bases and J by 2 bases, with 0 bases of the junction left unmatched. This CDR3 is built from 14 residues. Looked up from germline, CDR1 is KGHDR and CDR2 is SFDVKD. DNA of the CDR3: TGTGCCACCAGTGAGACAGGGGGCAATCAGCCCCAGCATTTT. Its translation: CATSETGGNQPQHF.

The J gene is TRBJ2-3, the V gene TRBV30; no definite D call. CDR1 and CDR2 from the germline V gene are GTSNPN and SVGIG (reference sequence). Trimming took 4 bases from V and 8 from J, leaving 10 bases between them. The CDR3 runs to 11 residues. CDR3 DNA: TGTGCCTGGACCCAAGGCGGTACGCAGTATTTT. Residues: CAWTQGGTQYF.

This rearrangement joins TRBV9 to TRBJ2-3, with TRBD2 matching over 9 bases. This CDR3 has 16 residues. Germline V gives CDR1 SGDLS, CDR2 YYNGEE. J gave up 5 bases and V 0 bases, and 7 bases lay outside the gene matches. CDR3 protein: CASSVDPSGIGDTQYF. The CDR3 DNA is TGTGCCAGCAGCGTAGATCCTAGCGGGATCGGAGATACGCAGTATTTT.